The 31 T cell receptor beta chains listed next were all sequenced from one sample in a study of T cells after yellow fever vaccination. One entry per CDR3 protein, called by TCRdb with MiXCR from the 5' RACE reads. The sample has about 160,000 distinct CDR3 sequences, more than 5.5% seen once. Material: CD4+ T cells sorted from PBMCs, obtained around 5 days after the first yellow fever vaccination. These receptors were taken from a man aged 18 to 30 who received the YFV17D yellow fever vaccine.

The V and J genes are TRBV5-1 and TRBJ1-5; no firm D call. V was pared by 0 bases and J by 4 bases, with 5 bases between. The CDR3 loop spans 13 amino acids. CDR1 SGHRS and CDR2 YFSETQ come from the germline V gene. As DNA, the CDR3 is TGCGCCAGCAGCTTGGACCTGAATCAGCCCCAGCATTTT. Translation: CASSLDLNQPQHF.

This clonotype was found a few times. The genes are TRBV7-9 and TRBJ1-1, with TRBD1 matching 7 bases. J lost 4 bases, V lost 4 bases, and 9 bases had no gene match. This CDR3 is built from 15 residues. CDR1 and CDR2 from the germline V gene are SEHNR and FQNEAQ (reference sequence). The CDR3: CASSSPTGQGTEAFF. The CDR3 nucleotides read TGTGCCAGCAGCTCCCCGACAGGGCAGGGCACTGAAGCTTTCTTT.

This chain uses TRBV5-1 with TRBJ2-2; 8 bases are shared with TRBD1. From germline, CDR1 is SGHRS and CDR2 YFSETQ. This CDR3 has 15 amino acids. The V segment lost 5 bases and the J segment 0 bases; nucleotides outside the gene matches: 3. As DNA, the CDR3 is TGCGCCAGCAGAGGGGACAGGACGAACACCGGGGAGCTGTTTTTT. Translating gives CASRGDRTNTGELFF.

This chain links TRBV20-1 with TRBJ1-1; D not resolved. There are 15 residues in the CDR3. Germline V gives CDR1 DFQATT, CDR2 SNEGSKA (reference sequence). V was trimmed by 3 bases and J by 9 bases, leaving 23 bases between them. The CDR3 is CSASPAGASTPKAFF. The CDR3 nucleotides are TGCAGTGCTAGTCCCGCCGGCGCGAGCACCCCTAAAGCTTTCTTT.

This clonotype came up many times. The chain employs TRBV11-3 and TRBJ2-3; 9 positions agree with TRBD1. V dropped 1 base and J dropped 5; count of bases not matched to a gene: 7. Per germline, CDR1 SGHNT and CDR2 YENEEA. The CDR3 totals 16 residues. CDR3 amino acids: CASSLGLDRGVDTQYF. The CDR3, as DNA: TGTGCCAGCAGCTTAGGATTGGACAGGGGCGTAGATACGCAGTATTTT.

This clonotype appeared a few times. The chain combines TRBV5-1 with TRBJ2-5; 10 nucleotides agree with TRBD2. Trimming took 3 bases from V and 4 from J; bases not matched to a gene: 3. Germline V lookup: CDR1 SGHRS, CDR2 YFSETQ. The CDR3 consists of 14 residues. CDR3 in amino acids: CASSSGLARETQYF. The CDR3 bases are TGCGCCAGCAGCTCGGGACTAGCGAGAGAGACCCAGTACTTC.

A remark on this clonotype: A single base separates this from a much larger clone, so it may be a read error. This chain uses TRBV5-6 with TRBJ2-2; no firm D call. Trimming took off 4 bases at V and 6 bases at J, with 7 bases between the two ends. The CDR3 has 12 amino acids. Germline V gives CDR1 SGHDT, CDR2 YYEEEE. The CDR3, as DNA: TGTGCCAGCAGCCAAGACGCCGGGGAGCTGTTTTTT. As protein: CASSQDAGELFF.

This clonotype was observed at least ten times. The chain couples TRBV4-3 to TRBJ1-4, with a tentative D call TRBD1 (6 bases). Germline CDR1 LGHNA, CDR2 YSLEER. This CDR3 comprises 13 residues. V was clipped by 4 bases and J by 8 bases, with 11 bases between them. The DNA of the CDR3 is TGCGCCAGCAGCCGCCAGGGGTTAGAAAAACTGTTTTTT. It encodes CASSRQGLEKLFF.

In its sample, this clonotype was seen a few times. The chain is built from TRBV19 and TRBJ2-6; D gene uncertain. In germline, CDR1 is LNHDA, CDR2 SQIVND (reference sequence). V was cut by 4 bases and J by 0 bases, with 4 bases left in between. This CDR3 comprises 14 residues. In DNA form, the CDR3 reads TGTGCCAGTAGTAACCCCTCTGGGGCCAACGTCCTGACTTTC. Its translation is CASSNPSGANVLTF. Full variable domain (outside the CDR3, taken from reference TRBV19 and TRBJ2-6): DGGITQSPKYLFRKEGQNVTLSCEQNLNHDAMYWYRQDPGQGLRLIYYSQIVNDFQKGDIAEGYSVSREKKESFPLTVTSAQKNPTAFYLCASSNPSGANVLTFGAGSRLTVL.

To note about this clonotype: One end of the junction does not line up with germline, which may come from a read error. The chain links TRBV7-7 to TRBJ2-1, with 13 bases lining up with TRBD2. CDR1 and CDR2 (germline): SSHAT, FNYEAQ (reference sequence). The CDR3 extends over 15 amino acids. The CDR3 region is CASSPTSGGGGEHFF. In DNA form, the CDR3 reads TGTGCTAGCAGCCCAACTAGCGGGGGGGGGGGTGAGCATTTCTTC.

Worth noting for this clonotype: A much larger clonotype is one base distant, so this may be a read error. The CDR3 DNA is TGCGCCAGCAGCTTGGCCGGACAGGGGAAGTATACTGAAGCTTTCTTT. It is translated as CASSLAGQGKYTEAFF. The genes are TRBV5-1 and TRBJ1-1; 9 nucleotides line up with TRBD1. V lost 0 bases and J lost 5; bases outside the gene matches: 8. This CDR3 comprises 16 residues. Germline V gene lookup returns CDR1 SGHRS and CDR2 YFSETQ.

This clonotype was seen at least ten times. The J gene is TRBJ1-5, the V gene TRBV29-1, with D hard to call. Trimming removed 3 bases from V and 6 bases from J, with 12 bases in between. The CDR3 runs to 13 residues. Germline V lookup: CDR1 SQVTM, CDR2 ANQGSEA. The CDR3 spells CSVEEGFGQPQHF. The CDR3 coding sequence is TGCAGCGTTGAGGAGGGTTTCGGTCAGCCCCAGCATTTT.

The V call is TRBV3-1, the J call TRBJ1-6; 7 positions match TRBD1. The CDR3 extends over 15 amino acids. Germline values: CDR1 LGHDT, CDR2 YNNKEL (reference sequence). V shed 1 base, J shed 8 bases, and the junction held 5 bases outside the gene matches. The CDR3 protein is CASSQVLGGYSPLHF. The CDR3 coding sequence is TGTGCCAGCAGCCAAGTTCTAGGGGGCTATTCACCCCTCCACTTT.

This clonotype was recorded at least ten times. This chain connects TRBV18 to TRBJ1-6; D uncertain. The CDR3 has 18 amino acids. CDR1 and CDR2 from the germline V gene are KGHSH and LQKENI. Trimming cost V 2 bases and J 5 bases, with 19 bases left between them. The CDR3 region has the DNA TGTGCCAGCTCACCAATGGTAATAGGGCTCGGTGATAATTCACCCCTCCACTTT. Amino acid sequence: CASSPMVIGLGDNSPLHF. Based on the CDR3 plus reference TRBV18 and TRBJ1-6, the full variable domain is NAGVMQNPRHLVRRRGQEARLRCSPMKGHSHVYWYRQLPEEGLKFMVYLQKENIIDESGMPKERFSAEFPKEGPSILRIQQVVRGDSAAYFCASSPMVIGLGDNSPLHFGNGTRLTVT.

Many counts were recorded for this clonotype. The genes are TRBV5-1 and TRBJ2-3; possibly TRBD1 for D (6 bases). Deletions cut 4 bases from V and 3 bases from J, with 15 bases between. Germline CDR1 is SGHRS and CDR2 is YFSETQ. The CDR3 consists of 15 residues. The CDR3 loop is CASSPADSETDTQYF. CDR3 in DNA: TGCGCCAGCAGCCCCGCGGACAGTGAGACAGATACGCAGTATTTT.

This chain joins TRBV7-6 and TRBJ1-5; perhaps TRBD1 as D (6 bases). The germline V gene encodes CDR1 SGHVS and CDR2 FNYEAQ. This CDR3 contains 14 residues. V lost 4 bases and J lost 8, with 15 bases in between. CDR3 coding DNA: TGTGCCAGCAGCTCAATCCAACAGGGCAAGCCCCAGCATTTT. This sequence encodes CASSSIQQGKPQHF.

This clonotype has at least ten counts. V usage is TRBV7-2 and J usage is TRBJ2-3; 8 positions agree with TRBD2. There are 15 residues in the CDR3. J was trimmed by 0 bases and V by 5 bases; bases with no gene match: 4. Germline lookup yields CDR1 SGHTA and CDR2 FQGNSA. DNA of the CDR3: TGTGCCAGCAGCCGACTAGCGCCTAGCACAGATACGCAGTATTTT. Its translation is CASSRLAPSTDTQYF.

Many counts were recorded for this clonotype. This chain joins TRBV9 and TRBJ1-1; D is undetermined. Germline V gene data show CDR1 as SGDLS and CDR2 as YYNGEE. This CDR3 has 16 amino acids. Deletions cut 4 bases from V and 0 bases from J, with 16 bases between. CDR3 coding DNA: TGTGCCAGCAGCCTGGGGTTCGATAGGATGAACACTGAAGCTTTCTTT. Translated, it gives CASSLGFDRMNTEAFF. The full variable domain, with the rest looked up from reference TRBV9 and TRBJ1-1, is DSGVTQTPKHLITATGQRVTLRCSPRSGDLSVYWYQQSLDQGLQFLIQYYNGEERAKGNILERFSAQQFPDLHSELNLSSLELGDSALYFCASSLGFDRMNTEAFFGQGTRLTVV.

This clonotype was seen many times. CDR3 bases: TGTGCCAGCAGCTTCGACAGATCCGGGGAGCTGTTTTTT. It codes for CASSFDRSGELFF. V is TRBV5-6 and J is TRBJ2-2; possible D gene TRBD1, 5 bases. Per germline, CDR1 SGHDT and CDR2 YYEEEE. V lost 2 bases and J lost 6, with 8 bases in between. CDR3 size: 13 residues. Full variable domain (remainder filled in from reference TRBV5-6 and TRBJ2-2): DAGVTQSPTHLIKTRGQQVTLRCSPKSGHDTVSWYQQALGQGPQFIFQYYEEEERQRGNFPDRFSGHQFPNYSSELNVNALLLGDSALYLCASSFDRSGELFFGEGSRLTVL.

This clonotype was counted many times. The CDR3 region has the DNA TGCAGCGTTGAAGAGGGTACGAACACTGAAGCTTTCTTT. Amino acid sequence: CSVEEGTNTEAFF. V gene TRBV29-1 combines with J gene TRBJ1-1; D not certain. The CDR3 consists of 13 residues. Germline V gives CDR1 SQVTM, CDR2 ANQGSEA. Trimming left V 0 bases short and J 1 base short, with 6 bases between.

This clonotype was observed a handful of times. The rearrangement joins TRBV7-2 to TRBJ2-3, with 13 nucleotides matching TRBD2. V shed 5 bases, J shed 8 bases, and the junction held 10 bases outside the gene matches. CDR1 is SGHTA and CDR2 is FQGNSA in the germline V gene. The CDR3 is made up of 16 amino acids. The CDR3 is CASSPRLAGGLGTQYF. The CDR3, as DNA: TGTGCCAGCAGCCCGCGACTAGCGGGGGGCCTTGGTACGCAGTATTTT.

A note on this clonotype: A much larger clone differs by one base, so this may be a read error. The V call is TRBV5-1, the J call TRBJ2-1, with a tentative D call TRBD1 (6 bases). CDR1 and CDR2 from the germline V gene are SGHRS and YFSETQ. The CDR3 totals 15 residues. The CDR3 sequence is CASSWMTGSHNEQSF. CDR3 DNA: TGCGCCAGCAGCTGGATGACAGGAAGCCACAATGAGCAGTCCTTC.

This chain links TRBV7-9 with TRBJ2-7, with D unclear. Germline V CDR1 and CDR2: SEHNR, FQNEAQ (reference sequence). Between the trimmed V and J ends, which lost 3 bases and 3 bases, there was a span of 9 bases. The CDR3 is 13 amino acids. CDR3 coding DNA: TGTGCCAGCAGCTTTTTCCCGGACTACGAGCAGTACTTC. It translates to CASSFFPDYEQYF.

This clonotype was detected ten times or more. V and J are TRBV6-5 and TRBJ2-2, with 9 bases matching TRBD1. The CDR3 sequence is 14 residues long. From germline, CDR1 is MNHEY and CDR2 SVGAGI. Trimming removed 6 bases from V and 6 bases from J; junction bases left unmatched: 5. CDR3 sequence reads: CASRGQGGPGELFF. In DNA, the CDR3 is TGTGCCAGCAGGGGACAGGGAGGGCCCGGGGAGCTGTTTTTT.

The CDR3 DNA reads as TGTGCCAGCAGTTCTAATACTGGGAGACGGCAGCCCCAGCATTTT. Its protein product is CASSSNTGRRQPQHF. This chain connects TRBV6-2 or TRBV6-3 to TRBJ1-5; no definite D call. The CDR3 is 15 residues long. V was shortened by 4 bases and J by 7 bases, with 17 bases between the two germline ends. Germline CDR1 MNHEY, CDR2 SVGEGT.

This clonotype was counted a few times. The chain carries TRBV5-4 and TRBJ2-5; D is perhaps TRBD2 (6 bases). The V and J ends lost 4 bases and 4 bases respectively, with 20 bases between them. The CDR3 sequence is 16 residues long. In germline, CDR1 is SGHNT, CDR2 YYREEE (reference sequence). CDR3 coding DNA: TGTGCCAGCAGCCAGGACCAGGCGGGGTTCCGAGAGACCCAGTACTTC. This gives the protein CASSQDQAGFRETQYF.

There are many counts of this clonotype. V and J are TRBV5-1 and TRBJ1-2, with TRBD1 matching over 8 bases. Germline V gene data show CDR1 as SGHRS and CDR2 as YFSETQ. The CDR3 sequence is 16 residues long. The junction had 9 bases not matched to a gene; V was cut back by 0 bases and J by 5 bases. CDR3 sequence reads: CASSLAFDRGAYGYTF. As DNA, the CDR3 is TGCGCCAGCAGCTTGGCTTTCGACAGGGGAGCGTATGGCTACACCTTC.

This clonotype was detected once. This chain joins TRBV11-1 and TRBJ1-5; D unresolved. The CDR3 has 13 amino acids. V was pared by 0 bases and J by 4 bases, with 4 bases between. Germline values: CDR1 SGHAT, CDR2 FQDESV (reference sequence). This CDR3 reads CASSLAQNQPQHF. The DNA of the CDR3 is TGTGCCAGCAGCTTAGCCCAAAATCAGCCCCAGCATTTT.

This clonotype was recorded at least ten times. V gene TRBV20-1 combines with J gene TRBJ2-3; D is ambiguous. The V gene's germline CDR1 is DFQATT and CDR2 SNEGSKA (reference sequence). The CDR3 runs to 11 residues. Trimming shortened V by 6 bases and J by 2 bases, and 6 bases separated the two germline ends. The CDR3 loop reads CSAHYTDTQYF. The CDR3 DNA is TGCAGTGCACACTACACAGATACGCAGTATTTT.

The sample holds a few counts of this clonotype. The chain couples TRBV30 to TRBJ2-3, with a possible D match to TRBD2 (5 bases). CDR1 GTSNPN and CDR2 SVGIG come from the germline V gene (reference sequence). This CDR3 contains 14 residues. V was cut by 4 bases and J by 1 base, with 12 bases left in between. The CDR3 loop reads CAWTPRGGTDTQYF. The CDR3 DNA follows: TGTGCCTGGACGCCTCGGGGAGGCACAGATACGCAGTATTTT.

The CDR3 region is CASSLVSGGRTDTQYF. CDR3 in DNA: TGTGCCAGCAGCTTAGTGAGCGGGGGAAGGACAGATACGCAGTATTTT. This sequence joins TRBV11-2 and TRBJ2-3; 8 bases are a match to TRBD2. Trimming cost V 1 base and J 3 bases; bases outside gene matches: 6. Germline CDR1 reads SGHAT; CDR2 reads FQNNGV. CDR3 length equals 16 residues. Full variable domain (rest looked up from reference TRBV11-2 and TRBJ2-3): EAGVAQSPRYKIIEKRQSVAFWCNPISGHATLYWYQQILGQGPKLLIQFQNNGVVDDSQLPKDRFSAERLKGVDSTLKIQPAKLEDSAVYLCASSLVSGGRTDTQYFGPGTRLTVL.